Below, 30 T cell receptor beta chains from the same sample are listed, as sequenced in a study of cytomegalovirus exposure and HLA in healthy donors. PCR amplification relied on 60 Vbeta primers (plus 13 Jbeta primers). The repertoire was sequenced with immunoSEQ multiplex PCR; TCRdb's copy has only in-frame clones and lacks some. Altogether roughly 99,000 clones are present, around three quarters being singletons, with the ten largest covering 7.8%. Sequencing used PBMCs. The receptors were gathered from a man in his thirties or forties in good health and CMV-seronegative.

The rearrangement uses TRBV27 and TRBJ1-6; D possibly corresponds to TRBD1 (5 bases). The CDR3 length is 17 residues. Trimming took 3 bases from V and 1 from J, leaving 13 bases between them. Looked up from germline, CDR1 is MNHEY and CDR2 is SMNVEV (reference sequence). The CDR3 sequence: CASSFLTEGSYNSPLHF. The DNA of the CDR3 is TGTGCCAGCAGTTTCTTGACAGAAGGTTCCTATAATTCACCCCTCCACTTT.

This CDR3 is CASSFSQGAYEQFF. The CDR3 DNA reads TGCGCCAGCAGCTTTTCCCAGGGGGCCTATGAGCAGTTCTTC. The chain is built from TRBV5-1 and TRBJ2-1; 8 positions match TRBD1. The V and J ends lost 2 bases and 8 bases, in that order; junction bases with no gene match: 6. Per germline, CDR1 SGHRS and CDR2 YFSETQ. This CDR3 is built from 14 residues.

The chain employs TRBV4-2 and TRBJ2-3; 9 nucleotides match TRBD2. This CDR3 spans 18 amino acids. Trimming at V came to 0 bases and at J to 2 bases, leaving 9 bases not matched to a gene. The germline V gene has CDR1 LGHNA and CDR2 YNFKEQ. CDR3 coding DNA: TGTGCCAGCAGCCAAGATAATCCGCTAGCGGGGCCCACAGATACGCAGTATTTT. It specifies CASSQDNPLAGPTDTQYF.

The chain recombines TRBV5-6 with TRBJ2-3; 7 bases align to TRBD1. The germline gives CDR1 SGHDT, CDR2 YYEEEE. The CDR3 loop spans 16 amino acids. V gave up 4 bases and J gave up 0 bases; unmatched junction bases: 8. In nucleotides, the CDR3 is TGTGCCAGCAGCCGCACAGGGGAGCGGAGCACAGATACGCAGTATTTT. It is translated as CASSRTGERSTDTQYF.

The chain uses TRBV5-1 and TRBJ2-2; the D is unclear. The CDR3 contains 12 residues. V was shortened by 3 bases and J by 4 bases, with 4 bases between the two germline ends. CDR1 and CDR2 (germline): SGHRS, YFSETQ. The CDR3 is CASSYGTGELFF. DNA of the CDR3: TGCGCCAGCAGCTACGGCACCGGGGAGCTGTTTTTT.

This chain connects TRBV6-1 to TRBJ1-1; possible D gene TRBD1, 5 bases. The V end was cut by 2 bases, the J end by 7 bases, with 14 bases between. The length of the CDR3 is 14 residues. Germline CDR1 MNHNS, CDR2 SASEGT. The CDR3 DNA follows: TGTGCCAGCAGTGAAAGATGGGGGGAACGTGAAGCTTTCTTT. Its translation is CASSERWGEREAFF.

The chain employs TRBV6-1 and TRBJ2-7; the match to TRBD1 covers 10 bases. V lost 4 bases to trimming and J lost 6 bases; unmatched junction nucleotides: 9. The CDR3 length is 15 residues. Per germline, CDR1 MNHNS and CDR2 SASEGT. CDR3 sequence (DNA): TGTGCCAGCAGTGCGGCCGGGACAGGGGCCTCCGAGCAGTACTTC. Translated: CASSAAGTGASEQYF.

V gene TRBV9 combines with J gene TRBJ2-7; 12 nucleotides align to TRBD2. The ends lost 4 bases at V and 6 bases at J; junction bases unmatched: 8. The CDR3 runs to 15 residues. Germline V gene sequence: CDR1 SGDLS, CDR2 YYNGEE. Here the CDR3 DNA reads TGTGCCAGCAGCCCACGACTAGCGGGAGAGATCGAGCAGTACTTC. This sequence encodes CASSPRLAGEIEQYF.

This clone was counted a single time. The genes are TRBV11-2 and TRBJ1-6; 8 nucleotides agree with TRBD1. V was clipped by 3 bases and J by 7 bases; unmatched bases: 2. Germline CDR1 reads SGHAT; CDR2 reads FQNNGV. The CDR3 length is 14 residues. CDR3 DNA sequence: TGTGCCAGCAGCTTCAGGGGGCAAAATTCACCCCTCCACTTT. Protein sequence: CASSFRGQNSPLHF.

V is TRBV10-2 and J is TRBJ2-1; 10 bases are shared with TRBD2. CDR1 and CDR2 from the germline V gene are WSHSY and SAAADI. J was trimmed by 2 bases and V by 3 bases; bases with no gene match: 1. The CDR3 extends over 15 amino acids. The CDR3 spells CASSDLAGAYNEQFF. The DNA of the CDR3 is TGCGCCAGCAGTGATCTAGCGGGGGCCTACAATGAGCAGTTCTTC.

As concerns this clone: A junction end diverges from the germline sequence, so it may reflect a read error. Here the CDR3 DNA reads TGCAGCGTTCAGACTAGCGGGAGCTCCAACGAGCAGTACTTC. This translates into CSVQTSGSSNEQYF. The rearrangement uses TRBV29-1 and TRBJ2-5, with 12 positions matching TRBD2. The J call is uncertain, as TRBJ2-7 better fits the DNA end. The CDR3 length is 14 residues. Per germline, CDR1 SQVTM and CDR2 ANQGSEA.

The genes are TRBV5-8 and TRBJ2-3; 8 bases fit TRBD1. Trimming cost V 0 bases and J 3 bases; bases outside gene matches: 3. Per germline, CDR1 SGHTS and CDR2 YDEGEE. The CDR3 is made up of 15 amino acids. CDR3 amino acids: CASSLARGPTDTQYF. For the CDR3, the DNA is TGTGCCAGCAGCTTGGCCAGGGGGCCGACAGATACGCAGTATTTT.

This chain uses TRBV4-1 with TRBJ2-7; 7 positions agree with TRBD2. The CDR3 contains 15 residues. With 0 bases clipped from V and 3 bases from J, the junction kept 5 bases outside the gene matches. In germline, CDR1 is MGHRA, CDR2 YSYEKL. The CDR3 sequence is CASSQDSGLFYEQYF. The DNA for the CDR3 is TGCGCCAGCAGCCAAGATAGCGGGCTATTCTACGAGCAGTACTTC.

J is TRBJ2-5 and V is TRBV19, with D maybe TRBD1 (7 bases). The germline V gene encodes CDR1 LNHDA and CDR2 SQIVND (reference sequence). V gave up 4 bases and J gave up 4 bases, with 10 bases separating them. This CDR3 has 13 amino acids. This chain's CDR3 is CASSRQGGETQYF. The CDR3 DNA is TGTGCCAGTAGTAGACAGGGAGGAGAGACCCAGTACTTC.

The J gene is TRBJ2-1, the V gene TRBV28; 15 bases are shared with TRBD2. J was trimmed by 4 bases and V by 5 bases; bases with no gene match: 9. The germline V gene has CDR1 MDHEN and CDR2 SYDVKM. This CDR3 contains 18 residues. In DNA form, the CDR3 reads TGTGCCAGCAGTCCTCGGACTAGCGGGAGGGCCGGGTACAATGAGCAGTTCTTC. It codes for CASSPRTSGRAGYNEQFF.

Written as DNA, the CDR3 is TGTGCCAGTAGTACCTCCCACAGAGCTGGAAACACCATATATTTT. This encodes CASSTSHRAGNTIYF. V usage is TRBV19 and J usage is TRBJ1-3; D is undetermined. Trimming pared 4 bases from V and 2 bases from J, leaving 12 bases between. The CDR3 runs 15 residues. Germline CDR1 is LNHDA and CDR2 is SQIVND (reference sequence).

This clone was seen only a few times. The chain uses TRBV30 and TRBJ2-3, with TRBD2 as a possible D gene (5 bases). Trimming left V 5 bases short and J 3 bases short, with 18 bases between. The CDR3 is 15 amino acids. Per the germline V gene, CDR1 is GTSNPN and CDR2 is SVGIG (reference sequence). CDR3 nucleotide sequence: TGTGCCTGGGGAGGTAGTAGTTCTGGAACAGATACGCAGTATTTT. This sequence encodes CAWGGSSSGTDTQYF.

V is TRBV27 and J is TRBJ2-1, with TRBD2 identical over 12 bases. This CDR3 is built from 15 residues. V was pared by 6 bases and J by 7 bases, with 7 bases of the junction left unmatched. Germline CDR1 is MNHEY and CDR2 is SMNVEV (reference sequence). DNA of the CDR3: TGTGCCAGCAGGCCCCGACTAGCGGGGGAAAATGAGCAGTTCTTC. Protein sequence: CASRPRLAGENEQFF.

The J gene is TRBJ1-3, the V gene TRBV5-8; the D gene is possibly TRBD1 (6 bases). This CDR3 is 16 amino acids long. V lost 0 bases and J 0 bases, leaving 10 bases between the germline ends. Germline CDR1 SGHTS, CDR2 YDEGEE. The DNA of the CDR3 is TGTGCCAGCAGCTTGGGGGGGACAATCTCTGGAAACACCATATATTTT. It translates to CASSLGGTISGNTIYF. Filled out from reference TRBV5-8 and TRBJ1-3, the complete variable domain reads EAGVTQSPTHLIKTRGQQATLRCSPISGHTSVYWYQQALGLGLQFLLWYDEGEERNRGNFPPRFSGRQFPNYSSELNVNALELEDSALYLCASSLGGTISGNTIYFGEGSWLTVV.

V gene TRBV5-1 combines with J gene TRBJ2-7; D could derive from TRBD1 or TRBD2 (9 bases each). The CDR3 is 23 residues long. Trimming took 4 bases from V and 0 from J, leaving 38 bases between them. From germline, CDR1 is SGHRS and CDR2 YFSETQ. The DNA for the CDR3 is TGCGCCAGCAGCCTAGCAAAGGGGACAGGGAACCTAGCGGGACCGTCTAGCTCCTACGAGCAGTACTTC. As protein: CASSLAKGTGNLAGPSSSYEQYF.

V usage is TRBV19 and J usage is TRBJ1-4, with TRBD1 matching over 8 bases. CDR3 length: 15 amino acids. Per the germline V gene, CDR1 is LNHDA and CDR2 is SQIVND (reference sequence). With 5 bases clipped from V and 5 bases from J, the junction kept 7 bases outside the gene matches. CDR3: CASSVTGGRNEKLFF. The CDR3 DNA reads TGTGCCAGTAGTGTAACAGGGGGAAGGAATGAAAAACTGTTTTTT.

The chain combines TRBV5-4 with TRBJ1-2; a possible D gene is TRBD1 (5 bases). Trimming took 0 bases from V and 0 from J, leaving 12 bases between them. The germline V gene encodes CDR1 SGHNT and CDR2 YYREEE (reference sequence). The CDR3 is 16 residues long. Here the CDR3 DNA reads TGTGCCAGCAGCTTGGAGGGGTTAGGGGCTAACTATGGCTACACCTTC. Protein: CASSLEGLGANYGYTF. Supplemented by reference TRBV5-4 and TRBJ1-2, the full variable domain reads ETGVTQSPTHLIKTRGQQVTLRCSSQSGHNTVSWYQQALGQGPQFIFQYYREEENGRGNFPPRFSGLQFPNYSSELNVNALELDDSALYLCASSLEGLGANYGYTFGSGTRLTVV.

This chain links TRBV28 with TRBJ2-1; 9 positions match TRBD2. Per the germline V gene, CDR1 is MDHEN and CDR2 is SYDVKM. The CDR3 extends over 15 amino acids. Trimming cost V 6 bases and J 8 bases; bases outside gene matches: 11. As DNA, the CDR3 is TGTGCCAGCAGCCAAGCGGGACTAGCTATCTATGAGCAGTTCTTC. Protein product: CASSQAGLAIYEQFF.

This sequence joins TRBV5-1 and TRBJ1-1, with a weak D call TRBD1 (6 bases). V lost 4 bases, J lost 5 bases, and 24 bases lay in between. This CDR3 comprises 17 residues. Germline CDR1 and CDR2: SGHRS and YFSETQ. CDR3 in amino acids: CASSKEVQGRGRTEAFF. The DNA for the CDR3 is TGCGCCAGCAGCAAGGAGGTACAGGGACGGGGTAGGACTGAAGCTTTCTTT.

The chain links TRBV19 to TRBJ2-2; TRBD2 matches 8 bases. Germline trimming cut 7 bases from V and 4 bases from J; bases unmatched to any gene: 5. Germline-derived CDR1 and CDR2 are LNHDA and SQIVND (reference sequence). The CDR3 consists of 14 residues. The CDR3 DNA is TGTGCCAGTAAGCGGGAGAGCGGCACCGGGGAGCTGTTTTTT. Its protein product is CASKRESGTGELFF.

The chain recombines TRBV10-3 with TRBJ2-3; maybe TRBD2 (5 bases). The V gene's germline CDR1 is ENHRY and CDR2 SYGVKD. CDR3 length equals 13 residues. The V end was cut by 6 bases, the J end by 7 bases, with 14 bases between. CDR3 protein: CAISTGNENTQYF. CDR3 nucleotides: TGTGCCATCAGCACCGGGAACGAGAATACGCAGTATTTT.

The chain is built from TRBV29-1 and TRBJ2-2, with 11 bases lining up with TRBD2. Trimming took 4 bases from V and 5 from J; bases not matched to a gene: 6. CDR1 and CDR2 from the germline V gene are SQVTM and ANQGSEA. CDR3 length: 15 residues. The CDR3 region has the DNA TGCAGCGTTGCGACTAGCGGGACCGGGACCGGGGAGCTGTTTTTT. Its protein is CSVATSGTGTGELFF.

The genes are TRBV6-1 and TRBJ2-7; 11 bases are shared with TRBD2. Trimming removed 7 bases from V and 2 bases from J; junction bases left unmatched: 4. Germline V CDR1 and CDR2: MNHNS, SASEGT. CDR3 length equals 14 residues. The chain's CDR3 is CASKTSGTPYEQYF. Written as DNA, the CDR3 is TGTGCCAGCAAGACTAGCGGGACGCCCTACGAGCAGTACTTC.

The sample holds a few counts of this clone. The gene calls are TRBV18 and TRBJ2-7, with a weak D call TRBD1 (5 bases). Trimming pared 2 bases from V and 6 bases from J, leaving 17 bases between. This CDR3 spans 15 amino acids. Germline CDR1 reads KGHSH; CDR2 reads LQKENI. CDR3 nucleotides: TGTGCCAGCTCACCAGGGTCAGGGAATGTGGTCGAGCAGTACTTC. It codes for CASSPGSGNVVEQYF.

This clone was seen a single time. The V gene is TRBV28, the J gene TRBJ1-1, with 9 bases lining up with TRBD1. Germline CDR1 reads MDHEN; CDR2 reads SYDVKM. This CDR3 spans 13 amino acids. V was pared by 6 bases and J by 6 bases, with 5 bases of the junction left unmatched. The CDR3 DNA sequence: TGTGCCAGCAGCTCGGGACAGGGTCCTGAAGCTTTCTTT. As protein: CASSSGQGPEAFF.